The 5 T cell receptor beta chains presented below share a single source sample, sequenced in a study of PD-L1 blockade in urothelial cancer. The data were produced by immunoSEQ multiplex PCR, yet TCRdb's version contains in-frame clones alone and is incomplete. Among over 250 clones listed, approximately 33% were seen once. The source was tumor tissue, collected before atezolizumab (anti-PD-L1) treatment. These receptors all come from a man between 65 and 79 years old with urothelial cancer.

This clone was seen a few times. The V and J genes are TRBV6-8 and TRBJ2-5, with D possibly matching TRBD2 (6 bases). The CDR3 has 15 residues. Germline V gene sequence: CDR1 MNHGY, CDR2 SAAAGT. Deletions cut 0 bases from V and 5 bases from J, with 13 bases between. As DNA, the CDR3 is TGTGCCAGCAGTTACTCGATCAACGGAGGGGAGACCCAGTACTTC. Amino acids: CASSYSINGGETQYF.

This clone was detected a few times. The chain couples TRBV28 to TRBJ1-5, with 9 bases identical to TRBD1. CDR1 and CDR2 (germline): MDHEN, SYDVKM. After removal of 5 bases from V and 2 bases from J, the junction contained 7 bases not matched to a gene. The CDR3 consists of 16 residues. The CDR3 DNA sequence: TGTGCCAGCAGTCCCTCACAGGGGGCGGGCAATCAGCCCCAGCATTTT. This encodes CASSPSQGAGNQPQHF. The full variable domain, with the rest looked up from reference TRBV28 and TRBJ1-5, is DVKVTQSSRYLVKRTGEKVFLECVQDMDHENMFWYRQDPGLGLRLIYFSYDVKMKEKGDIPEGYSVSREKKERFSLILESASTNQTSMYLCASSPSQGAGNQPQHFGDGTRLSIL.

This rearrangement joins TRBV19 to TRBJ1-5, with D maybe TRBD1 (5 bases). Trimming removed 4 bases at V and 8 bases at J, with 15 bases between. Germline CDR1 and CDR2: LNHDA and SQIVND (reference sequence). The CDR3 covers 14 residues. CDR3 DNA: TGTGCCAGTAGTACAGGACGGGTCAGGGAGCCCCAGCATTTT. Protein: CASSTGRVREPQHF.

This clone was seen more than once but under ten times. The CDR3 sequence: CASSQDGTGDYGYTF. The CDR3 DNA follows: TGCGCCAGCAGCCAAGATGGGACAGGGGACTATGGCTACACCTTC. The chain is built from TRBV4-1 and TRBJ1-2; 10 positions agree with TRBD1. The V gene's germline CDR1 is MGHRA and CDR2 YSYEKL. The junction had 1 base not matched to a gene; V was cut back by 0 bases and J by 3 bases. CDR3 size: 15 residues.

In its sample, this clone was seen a few times. V is TRBV14 and J is TRBJ2-2; 10 nucleotides align to TRBD1. The germline V gene encodes CDR1 SGHDN and CDR2 FVKESK. The V gene end was trimmed by 5 bases and the J gene end by 10 bases; junction bases not matched to a gene: 7. This CDR3 comprises 14 residues. For the CDR3, the DNA is TGTGCCAGCAGCTGGGACAGGGGAAAAGAGGAGCTGTTTTTT. Its protein product is CASSWDRGKEELFF.